This TCR beta chain stems from a study of shared clonotypes between healthy human individuals. Note on this clone: Its antigen is still unknown.

Trimming left V 4 bases short and J 5 bases short, with 18 bases between. This CDR3 is 16 amino acids long. Germline V gene lookup returns CDR1 MNHEY and CDR2 SMNVEV (reference sequence). Regarding the study as a whole: A generally larger estimated richness was seen in naive subsets than in memory subsets. Lower generation probabilities were found for non-shared clonotypes than for those shared by all four donors. Around 5% was the fraction of naive CD4 clonotypes found shared across a few donors.

Clones were read by immunoSEQ multiplex PCR, and TCRdb kept only the in-frame ones, dropping some. The sample carries around 240,000 clones, approximately 65% recorded once. This sequence was found in a man aged 25 to 40 in good health. The chain couples TRBV27 to TRBJ2-1; tentative D call: TRBD1 (5 bases). The sample comprised memory CD4+ T cells sorted from blood. Subset meaning: CD45RA-negative fraction. CDR3 protein: CASSSTPGIGHNEQFF. The CDR3 region has the DNA TGTGCCAGCAGTTCGACACCAGGGATCGGGCACAATGAGCAGTTCTTC.